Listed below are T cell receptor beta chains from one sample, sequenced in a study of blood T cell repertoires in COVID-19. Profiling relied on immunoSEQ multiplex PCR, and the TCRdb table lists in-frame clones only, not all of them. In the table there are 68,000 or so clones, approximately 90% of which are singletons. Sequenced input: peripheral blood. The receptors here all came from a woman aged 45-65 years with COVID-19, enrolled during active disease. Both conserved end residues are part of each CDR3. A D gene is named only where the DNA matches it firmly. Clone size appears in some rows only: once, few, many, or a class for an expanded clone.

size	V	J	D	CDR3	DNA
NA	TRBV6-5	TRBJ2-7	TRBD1	CASSYSRGPRSYEQYF	TGTGCCAGCAGTTACTCCAGGGGGCCAAGATCCTACGAGCAGTACTTC
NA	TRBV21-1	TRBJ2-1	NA	CASSKIEGAYNEQFF	TGTGCCAGCAGCAAGATTGAGGGGGCCTACAATGAGCAGTTCTTC
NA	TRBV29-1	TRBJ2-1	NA	CSVDRQRSSYNEQFF	TGCAGCGTGGACCGACAGAGAAGCTCCTACAATGAGCAGTTCTTC
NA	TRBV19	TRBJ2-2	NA	CASSRGAGTGRTRWAGELFF	TGTGCCAGTAGTCGCGGGGCCGGGACAGGCAGGACTAGATGGGCCGGGGAGCTGTTTTTT
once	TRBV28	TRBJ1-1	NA	CASSGNGHLNTEAFF	TGTGCCAGCAGTGGAAATGGACACTTGAACACTGAAGCTTTCTTT
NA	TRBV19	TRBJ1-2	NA	CASSKQNYGYTF	TGTGCCAGTAGTAAACAGAACTATGGCTACACCTTC
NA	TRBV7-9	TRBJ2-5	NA	CASSRRDRKTQYF	TGTGCCAGCAGTCGGCGGGATCGAAAGACCCAGTACTTC
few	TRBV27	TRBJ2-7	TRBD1	CASSKKGQGTYEQYF	TGTGCCAGCAGTAAAAAAGGACAGGGGACCTACGAGCAGTACTTC
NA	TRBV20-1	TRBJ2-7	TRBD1	CSASGDRGHNEQYF	TGCAGTGCTAGTGGGGACAGGGGTCACAACGAGCAGTACTTC
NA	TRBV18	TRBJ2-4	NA	CASSPKGGEWNIQYF	TGTGCCAGCTCACCTAAAGGAGGGGAGTGGAACATTCAGTACTTC
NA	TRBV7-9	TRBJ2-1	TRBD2	CASSLGLAAPQFF	TGTGCCAGCAGCCTTGGACTAGCGGCGCCTCAGTTCTTC
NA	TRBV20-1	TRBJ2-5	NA	CSALGTETQYF	TGCAGTGCGCTAGGAACAGAGACCCAGTACTTC
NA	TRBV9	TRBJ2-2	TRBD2	CASRPSGRGAGELFF	TGTGCCAGCAGACCAAGCGGGAGGGGGGCCGGGGAGCTGTTTTTT
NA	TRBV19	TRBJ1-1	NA	CASRVPGPVNTEAFF	TGTGCCAGTAGGGTTCCAGGGCCCGTGAACACTGAAGCTTTCTTT
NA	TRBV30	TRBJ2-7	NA	CAWSGQDSYEQYF	TGTGCCTGGAGTGGCCAGGACAGTTACGAGCAGTACTTC
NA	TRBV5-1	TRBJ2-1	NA	CASSYRTGSGDEQFF	TGCGCCAGCAGCTACCGGACTGGCTCGGGAGATGAGCAGTTCTTC
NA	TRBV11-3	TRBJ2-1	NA	CASSFLQWGTSSYNEQFF	TGTGCCAGCAGCTTCCTCCAATGGGGCACCTCCTCCTACAATGAGCAGTTCTTC
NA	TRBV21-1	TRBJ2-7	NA	CASSMTTGDPNEQYF	TGTGCCAGCAGCATGACGACAGGGGACCCCAACGAGCAGTACTTC
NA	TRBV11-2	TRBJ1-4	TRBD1	CASSSSRTGGKLFF	TGTGCCAGCAGCTCCTCGCGGACAGGGGGAAAACTGTTTTTT
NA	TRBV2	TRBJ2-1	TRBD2	CASSSLGTREFF	TGTGCCAGCAGTTCCCTAGGGACTAGGGAGTTCTTC
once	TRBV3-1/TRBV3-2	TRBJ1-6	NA	CASSQVAGSPLHF	TGTGCCAGCAGCCAAGTGGCAGGTTCACCCCTCCACTTT
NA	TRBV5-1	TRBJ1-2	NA	CASSLDQGYYGYTF	TGCGCCAGCAGCTTGGATCAGGGCTACTATGGCTACACCTTC
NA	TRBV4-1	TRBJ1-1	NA	CASSQVAAPEAFF	TGCGCCAGCAGCCAAGTAGCAGCCCCTGAAGCTTTCTTT
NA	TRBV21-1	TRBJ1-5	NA	CASSKPGDRGPQPQHF	TGTGCCAGCAGCAAACCCGGGGACAGGGGCCCCCAGCCCCAGCATTTT
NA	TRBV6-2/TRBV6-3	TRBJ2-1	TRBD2	CASSFQGLAGANEQFF	TGTGCCAGCAGTTTTCAGGGACTAGCGGGAGCCAATGAGCAGTTCTTC
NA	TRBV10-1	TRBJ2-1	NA	CASSETSGPQNEQFF	TGCGCCAGCAGTGAGACGTCAGGCCCGCAGAATGAGCAGTTCTTC
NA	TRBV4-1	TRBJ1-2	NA	CASSQGHLGYGYTF	TGCGCCAGCAGCCAAGGCCACCTCGGCTATGGCTACACCTTC
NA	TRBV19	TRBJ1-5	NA	CASSIDRAAVSKPQHF	TGTGCCAGTAGTATAGATCGAGCGGCAGTAAGTAAGCCCCAGCATTTT
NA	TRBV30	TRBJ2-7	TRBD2	CAWRKAGASYEQYF	TGTGCCTGGAGAAAAGCGGGAGCATCCTACGAGCAGTACTTC